The next 23 T cell receptor beta chains were all read from a single sample in a study of T cell repertoires in cytomegalovirus infection. TCRdb re-called the reads with MiXCR, one entry per CDR3 protein. This sample has more than 400,000 distinct CDR3 sequences, with less than 30% found just once. Sequenced input: PBMCs. All receptors come from a human donor in good health (CMV status not recorded). Some clones in this sample may be carry-over from other donors' samples.

This clonotype occurred a few times. The chain uses TRBV6-5 and TRBJ2-3; TRBD2 might be the D (6 bases). The germline V and J ends were trimmed by 0 bases and 5 bases, with 9 bases remaining between them. This CDR3 has 14 residues. Germline V gives CDR1 MNHEY, CDR2 SVGAGI. This CDR3 reads CASSYSGGIDTQYF. CDR3 sequence (DNA): TGTGCCAGCAGTTACTCGGGCGGGATAGATACGCAGTATTTT.

This clonotype was observed a few times. The chain links TRBV5-5 to TRBJ2-7, with 8 bases fitting TRBD2. V dropped 3 bases and J dropped 4; count of bases not matched to a gene: 6. Germline V CDR1 and CDR2: SGHKS, YYEKEE (reference sequence). The CDR3 is 14 amino acids. In DNA, the CDR3 is TGTGCCAGCAGCTCCGGGACTAGAGGGTACGAGCAGTACTTC. Amino acids: CASSSGTRGYEQYF.

This clonotype has only a few counts. V and J are TRBV5-6 and TRBJ1-1, with D hard to call. Germline loops: CDR1 SGHDT, CDR2 YYEEEE. V dropped 2 bases and J dropped 4 bases, with 12 bases sitting between them. The CDR3 totals 14 residues. The CDR3 coding sequence is TGTGCCAGCAGCTTCTACAGAGCACCCACTGAAGCTTTCTTT. This gives the protein CASSFYRAPTEAFF.

This clonotype was detected many times. The chain has TRBV11-2 and TRBJ2-5; D possibly corresponds to TRBD1 (5 bases). Between the trimmed V and J ends, which lost 4 bases and 1 base, there was a span of 13 bases. The germline V gene encodes CDR1 SGHAT and CDR2 FQNNGV. The CDR3 totals 15 residues. CDR3 in DNA: TGTGCCAGCAGCTCCGGTGGGGCGCTCCAAGAGACCCAGTACTTC. This translates into CASSSGGALQETQYF.

V gene TRBV7-8 combines with J gene TRBJ1-2; D uncertain. From germline, CDR1 is SGHVS and CDR2 FQNEAQ. The CDR3 contains 13 residues. Trimming removed 3 bases at V and 5 bases at J, with 10 bases between. The CDR3 sequence is CASSLERVYGYTF. The CDR3 region has the DNA TGTGCCAGCAGCTTGGAAAGGGTTTATGGCTACACCTTC.

This chain uses TRBV7-9 with TRBJ2-1, with 7 bases matching TRBD1. The V and J ends lost 5 bases and 8 bases, in that order; junction bases with no gene match: 6. CDR1 SEHNR and CDR2 FQNEAQ come from the germline V gene (reference sequence). The CDR3 has 13 residues. CDR3: CASSTRQGDEQFF. DNA of the CDR3: TGTGCCAGCAGCACCCGACAGGGCGATGAGCAGTTCTTC.

The V call is TRBV14, the J call TRBJ2-1; 7 bases are a match to TRBD1. Unmatched junction bases numbered 10, after V lost 1 base and J lost 13 bases. Germline CDR1 is SGHDN and CDR2 is FVKESK. The length of the CDR3 is 14 residues. The DNA for the CDR3 is TGTGCCAGCAGCCAAGTGCCCGAAAACAGGGGCCAGTTCTTC. As protein: CASSQVPENRGQFF.

This clonotype has just a few counts. The rearrangement uses TRBV6-2 or TRBV6-3 and TRBJ1-5; D gene uncertain. Germline V gives CDR1 MNHEY, CDR2 SVGEGT. This CDR3 is built from 12 residues. V lost 6 bases to trimming and J lost 3 bases, with 6 bases between them. In nucleotides, the CDR3 is TGTGCCAGCAGCATGATCAATCAGCCCCAGCATTTT. It is translated as CASSMINQPQHF.

This clonotype turned up a few times. The rearrangement joins TRBV29-1 to TRBJ1-2; no reliable D call. Germline loops: CDR1 SQVTM, CDR2 ANQGSEA. V was clipped by 1 base and J by 4 bases, with 7 bases between them. This CDR3 is built from 12 residues. The chain's CDR3 is CSVEVRPYGYTF. CDR3 bases: TGCAGCGTTGAAGTTCGCCCCTATGGCTACACCTTC.

This clonotype has just a few counts. The gene calls are TRBV7-6 and TRBJ2-5; D not certain. V was cut by 5 bases and J by 1 base, with 11 bases left in between. Germline-derived CDR1 and CDR2 are SGHVS and FNYEAQ. The CDR3 covers 14 residues. The CDR3 DNA reads as TGTGCCAGCAGCCCCACCTGGATCCAAGAGACCCAGTACTTC. This sequence encodes CASSPTWIQETQYF.

This clonotype was recorded at least ten times. V is TRBV7-8 and J is TRBJ2-7; a weak D match, TRBD2 (6 bases). The CDR3 is 16 amino acids. V lost 4 bases and J lost 1, with 17 bases in between. Per the germline V gene, CDR1 is SGHVS and CDR2 is FQNEAQ. The DNA for the CDR3 is TGTGCCAGCAGCTCCGCCCGGACGGGGAGGTCCTACGAGCAGTACGTC. This sequence encodes CASSSARTGRSYEQYV.

This clonotype was detected only a few times. The chain links TRBV10-3 to TRBJ1-5; TRBD1 matches 7 bases. Germline lookup yields CDR1 ENHRY and CDR2 SYGVKD. Losses at the gene ends were 5 bases for V and 5 bases for J; bases not matched to a gene: 6. The CDR3 covers 14 residues. This chain's CDR3 is CAISTTGRDQPQHF. CDR3 bases: TGTGCCATCAGTACGACAGGGAGGGATCAGCCCCAGCATTTT.

The V gene is TRBV6-2 or TRBV6-3, the J gene TRBJ2-1; TRBD1 aligns across 9 bases. The germline gives CDR1 MNHEY, CDR2 SVGEGT. There are 19 residues in the CDR3. With 6 bases clipped from V and 2 bases from J, the junction kept 17 bases outside the gene matches. The CDR3 DNA sequence: TGTGCCAGCAGCCACGAAAGATCTGGGACAGGGCCCACCTACAATGAGCAGTTCTTC. Translation: CASSHERSGTGPTYNEQFF.

V is TRBV27 and J is TRBJ2-1; 10 positions match TRBD1. This CDR3 contains 16 residues. Per the germline V gene, CDR1 is MNHEY and CDR2 is SMNVEV (reference sequence). The V gene end was trimmed by 3 bases and the J gene end by 7 bases; junction bases not matched to a gene: 9. The DNA for the CDR3 is TGTGCCAGCAGTTTCGACAGGGGGCGGAACGTTAATGAGCAGTTCTTC. Residues: CASSFDRGRNVNEQFF.

The V gene is TRBV7-9, the J gene TRBJ1-2; 7 nucleotides align to TRBD1. Trimming took 1 base from V and 5 from J; bases not matched to a gene: 4. Germline CDR1 and CDR2: SEHNR and FQNEAQ (reference sequence). This CDR3 has 14 residues. The chain's CDR3 is CASSLETGTYGYTF. Here the CDR3 DNA reads TGTGCCAGCAGCTTAGAGACAGGGACGTATGGCTACACCTTC. Based on the CDR3 plus reference TRBV7-9 and TRBJ1-2, the full variable domain is DTGVSQNPRHKITKRGQNVTFRCDPISEHNRLYWYRQTLGQGPEFLTYFQNEAQLEKSRLLSDRFSAERPKGSFSTLEIQRTEQGDSAMYLCASSLETGTYGYTFGSGTRLTVV.

This chain connects TRBV2 to TRBJ2-7; 7 nucleotides match TRBD1. With 8 bases clipped from V and 0 bases from J, the junction kept 7 bases outside the gene matches. This CDR3 is built from 14 residues. Germline lookup yields CDR1 SNHLY and CDR2 FYNNEI. The CDR3 protein is CASSTGPPSYEQYF. The CDR3 bases are TGTGCCAGCTCGACAGGGCCACCCTCCTACGAGCAGTACTTC.

This clonotype was counted between two and nine times. The V gene is TRBV7-3, the J gene TRBJ2-2; TRBD1 aligns across 11 bases. The CDR3 sequence is 15 residues long. The V segment lost 4 bases and the J segment 6 bases; nucleotides outside the gene matches: 4. From germline, CDR1 is SGHTA and CDR2 FQGTGA. For the CDR3, the DNA is TGTGCCAGCAGCTATGGACAGGGGGCAGCCGGGGAGCTGTTTTTT. This translates into CASSYGQGAAGELFF.

The chain recombines TRBV12-3 or TRBV12-4 with TRBJ2-7, with 7 bases that match TRBD1. The CDR3 sequence is 12 residues long. V gave up 10 bases and J gave up 3 bases; unmatched junction bases: 6. In DNA, the CDR3 is TGTGCCACCTCGGGACAGCTCTACGAGCAGTACGTC. Its protein product is CATSGQLYEQYV.

This chain links TRBV24-1 with TRBJ2-2; possible D gene TRBD1, 6 bases. CDR3 length equals 16 residues. Per the germline V gene, CDR1 is KGHDR and CDR2 is SFDVKD. V was pared by 3 bases and J by 3 bases, with 13 bases between. CDR3 loop: CATSDTWDTYTGELFF. The CDR3 DNA sequence: TGTGCCACCAGTGATACCTGGGACACTTACACCGGGGAGCTGTTTTTT.

This rearrangement joins TRBV4-2 to TRBJ2-1; TRBD2 is a possible D gene (5 bases). The CDR3 extends over 15 amino acids. The V end was cut by 0 bases, the J end by 10 bases, with 16 bases between. Per germline, CDR1 LGHNA and CDR2 YNFKEQ. The CDR3 nucleotides are TGTGCCAGCAGCCAAGATAGAGGGAACGGAGCGGAGCAGTTCTTC. This gives the protein CASSQDRGNGAEQFF.

The chain uses TRBV7-9 and TRBJ2-1; 8 bases agree with TRBD2. The CDR3 runs 15 residues. V lost 5 bases to trimming and J lost 4 bases; unmatched junction nucleotides: 7. Germline loops: CDR1 SEHNR, CDR2 FQNEAQ (reference sequence). CDR3 sequence: CASSKWASGYNEQFF. CDR3 bases: TGTGCCAGCAGCAAATGGGCTAGCGGGTACAATGAGCAGTTCTTC.

The rearrangement links TRBV30 to TRBJ2-6; D gene unclear. Trimming took off 0 bases at V and 0 bases at J, with 6 bases between the two ends. Germline CDR1 is GTSNPN and CDR2 is SVGIG (reference sequence). The length of the CDR3 is 15 residues. CDR3 DNA: TGTGCCTGGAGTGTCAGAGCCTCTGGGGCCAACGTCCTGACTTTC. It encodes CAWSVRASGANVLTF.

The chain carries TRBV18 and TRBJ2-7; D remains ambiguous. The CDR3 sequence is 10 residues long. Trimming cost V 4 bases and J 9 bases, with 7 bases left between them. Germline lookup yields CDR1 KGHSH and CDR2 LQKENI. As DNA, the CDR3 is TGTGCCAGCTCACGAGCCAGGCAGTACTTC. Translating it yields CASSRARQYF.